Given below is one TCR beta chain in context. Its target is not known. Both 60 Vbeta primers and 13 Jbeta primers went into the PCR. Sequencing was performed with immunoSEQ multiplex PCR; in TCRdb, only in-frame clones are kept and a portion is missing. Its clone listing holds about 130,000 clones. Germline CDR1 SGHDT, CDR2 YYEEEE. V trimming: 0 bases; J trimming: 3 bases; junction bases outside the gene matches: 9. The CDR3 consists of 17 residues. The data derive from a study of cytomegalovirus exposure and HLA in healthy donors. Study-level results: A later analysis reportedly found that, within productive TCRs, an Asian-associated ancestry cluster had fewer N-insertions than the mean observed across the approximately 700 donors. The study carried out a later analysis of TCR beta sequences. It associated some 17,000 of them with specific HLA alleles at a false discovery rate of 0.05.

This clonotype originated in a man aged 18 to 30 in good health and CMV-seronegative. The chain combines TRBV5-6 with TRBJ2-3; 8 bases fit TRBD2. Input material: PBMCs. CDR3 sequence: CASSLVVSGTQTDTQYF. CDR3 DNA: TGTGCCAGCAGCTTGGTTGTTAGCGGGACTCAGACAGATACGCAGTATTTT.